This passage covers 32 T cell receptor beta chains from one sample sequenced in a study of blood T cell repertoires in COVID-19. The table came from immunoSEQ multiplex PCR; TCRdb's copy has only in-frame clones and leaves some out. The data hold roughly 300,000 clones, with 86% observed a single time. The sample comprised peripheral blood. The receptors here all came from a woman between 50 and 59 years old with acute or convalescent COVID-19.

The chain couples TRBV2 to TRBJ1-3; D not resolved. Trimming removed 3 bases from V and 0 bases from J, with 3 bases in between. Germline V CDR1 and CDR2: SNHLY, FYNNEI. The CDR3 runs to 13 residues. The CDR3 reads CASSDGSGNTIYF. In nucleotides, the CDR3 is TGTGCCAGCAGTGACGGCTCTGGAAACACCATATATTTT.

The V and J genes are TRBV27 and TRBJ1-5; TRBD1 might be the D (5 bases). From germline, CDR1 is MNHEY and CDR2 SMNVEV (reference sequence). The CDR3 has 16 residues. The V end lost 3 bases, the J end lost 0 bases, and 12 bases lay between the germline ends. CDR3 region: CASSLLGVYSNQPQHF. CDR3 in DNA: TGTGCCAGCAGTTTGTTAGGGGTCTATAGCAATCAGCCCCAGCATTTT.

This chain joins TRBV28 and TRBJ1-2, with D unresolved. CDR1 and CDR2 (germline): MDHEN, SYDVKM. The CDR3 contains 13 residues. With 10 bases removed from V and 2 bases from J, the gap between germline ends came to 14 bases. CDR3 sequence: CAMGSRRNYGYTF. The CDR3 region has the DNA TGTGCCATGGGGAGCCGAAGAAACTATGGCTACACCTTC.

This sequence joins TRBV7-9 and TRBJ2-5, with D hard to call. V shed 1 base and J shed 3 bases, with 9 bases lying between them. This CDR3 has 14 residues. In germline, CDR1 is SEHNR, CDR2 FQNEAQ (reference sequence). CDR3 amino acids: CASSLDLLKETQYF. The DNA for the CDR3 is TGTGCCAGCAGCTTAGACTTGCTAAAAGAGACCCAGTACTTC.

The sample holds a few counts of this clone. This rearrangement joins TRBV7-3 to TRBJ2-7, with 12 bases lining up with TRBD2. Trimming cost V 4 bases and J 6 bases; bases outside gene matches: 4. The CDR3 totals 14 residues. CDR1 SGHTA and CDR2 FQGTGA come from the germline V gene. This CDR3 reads CASSSSGRASEQYF. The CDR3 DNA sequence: TGTGCCAGCAGCTCTAGCGGGAGGGCCAGCGAGCAGTACTTC.

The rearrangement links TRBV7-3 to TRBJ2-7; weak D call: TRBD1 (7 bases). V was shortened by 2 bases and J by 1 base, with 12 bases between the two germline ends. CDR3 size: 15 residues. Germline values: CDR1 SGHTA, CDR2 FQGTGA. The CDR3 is CASSLSAGQSYEQYF. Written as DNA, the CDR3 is TGTGCCAGCAGCTTATCCGCGGGACAGTCCTACGAGCAGTACTTC.

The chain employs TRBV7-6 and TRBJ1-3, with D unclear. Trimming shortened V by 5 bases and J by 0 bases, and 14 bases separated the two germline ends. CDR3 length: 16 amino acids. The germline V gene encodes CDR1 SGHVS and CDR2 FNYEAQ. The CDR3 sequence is CASSGHQGVSGNTIYF. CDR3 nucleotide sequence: TGTGCCAGCAGCGGCCACCAAGGAGTCTCTGGAAACACCATATATTTT.

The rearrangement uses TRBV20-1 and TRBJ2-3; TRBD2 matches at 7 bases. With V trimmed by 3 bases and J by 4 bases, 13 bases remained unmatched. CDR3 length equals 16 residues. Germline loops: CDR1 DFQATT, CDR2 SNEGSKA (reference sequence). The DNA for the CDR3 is TGCAGTGCTAGTGTCTCGGGAGGCCGAATCTCAGATACGCAGTATTTT. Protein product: CSASVSGGRISDTQYF.

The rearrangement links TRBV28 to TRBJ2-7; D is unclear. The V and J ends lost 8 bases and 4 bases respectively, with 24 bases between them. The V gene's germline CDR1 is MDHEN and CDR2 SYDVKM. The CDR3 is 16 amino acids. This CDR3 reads CASHSWNSPLFYEQYF. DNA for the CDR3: TGTGCCAGCCACTCGTGGAACAGTCCCCTCTTTTACGAGCAGTACTTC.

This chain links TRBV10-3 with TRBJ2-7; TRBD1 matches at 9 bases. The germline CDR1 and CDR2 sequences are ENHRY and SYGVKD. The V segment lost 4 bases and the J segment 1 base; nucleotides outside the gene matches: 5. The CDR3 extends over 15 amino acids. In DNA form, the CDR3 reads TGTGCCATCAGTGTGGGACAGGGCGAGTCCTACGAGCAGTACTTC. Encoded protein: CAISVGQGESYEQYF.

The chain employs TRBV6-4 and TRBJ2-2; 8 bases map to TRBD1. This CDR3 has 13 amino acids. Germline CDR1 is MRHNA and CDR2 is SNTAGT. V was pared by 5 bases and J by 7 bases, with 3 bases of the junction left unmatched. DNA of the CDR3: TGTGCCAGCAGTATGACAGGGGTCGGGGAGCTGTTTTTT. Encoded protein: CASSMTGVGELFF.

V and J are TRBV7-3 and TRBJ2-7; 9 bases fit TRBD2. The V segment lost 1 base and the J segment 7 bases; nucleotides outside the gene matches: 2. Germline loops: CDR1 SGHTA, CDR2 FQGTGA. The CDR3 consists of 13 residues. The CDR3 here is CASSLNSGSEQYF. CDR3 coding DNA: TGTGCCAGCAGCTTAAATAGCGGGAGTGAGCAGTACTTC.

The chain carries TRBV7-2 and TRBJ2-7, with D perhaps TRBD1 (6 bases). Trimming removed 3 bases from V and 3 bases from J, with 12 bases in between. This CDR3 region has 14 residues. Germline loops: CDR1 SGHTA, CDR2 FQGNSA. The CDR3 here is CASSFQGTNYEQYF. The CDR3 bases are TGTGCCAGCAGCTTCCAGGGGACAAACTACGAGCAGTACTTC.

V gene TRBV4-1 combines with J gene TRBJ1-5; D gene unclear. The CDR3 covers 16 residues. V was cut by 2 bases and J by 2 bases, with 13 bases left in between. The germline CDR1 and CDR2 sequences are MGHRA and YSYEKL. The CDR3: CASSQFKNSRNQPQHF. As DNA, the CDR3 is TGCGCCAGCAGCCAATTCAAGAACTCCCGCAATCAGCCCCAGCATTTT.

For the CDR3, the DNA is TGTGCCACCAGCAGAGACTATAAACTGTTTTTT. Translating gives CATSRDYKLFF. This sequence joins TRBV15 and TRBJ1-4; D remains unclear. Between the trimmed V and J ends, which lost 0 bases and 11 bases, there was a span of 4 bases. Germline loops: CDR1 LNHNV, CDR2 YYDKDF (reference sequence). The CDR3 sequence is 11 residues long. Full variable domain (outside the CDR3, taken from reference TRBV15 and TRBJ1-4): DAMVIQNPRYQVTQFGKPVTLSCSQTLNHNVMYWYQQKSSQAPKLLFHYYDKDFNNEADTPDNFQSRRPNTSFCFLDIRSPGLGDTAMYLCATSRDYKLFFGSGTQLSVL.

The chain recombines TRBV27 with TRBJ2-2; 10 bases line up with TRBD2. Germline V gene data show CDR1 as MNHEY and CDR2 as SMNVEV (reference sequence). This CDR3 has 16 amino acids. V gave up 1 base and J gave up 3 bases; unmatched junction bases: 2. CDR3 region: CASSLFTSGDTGELFF. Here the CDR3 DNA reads TGTGCCAGCAGTTTATTTACTAGCGGGGACACCGGGGAGCTGTTTTTT.

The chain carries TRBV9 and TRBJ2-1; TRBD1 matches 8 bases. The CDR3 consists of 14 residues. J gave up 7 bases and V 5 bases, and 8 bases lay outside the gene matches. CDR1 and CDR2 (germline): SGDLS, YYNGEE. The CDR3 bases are TGTGCCAGCAGTCCTAGGACAGGGACAAATGAGCAGTTCTTC. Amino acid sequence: CASSPRTGTNEQFF.

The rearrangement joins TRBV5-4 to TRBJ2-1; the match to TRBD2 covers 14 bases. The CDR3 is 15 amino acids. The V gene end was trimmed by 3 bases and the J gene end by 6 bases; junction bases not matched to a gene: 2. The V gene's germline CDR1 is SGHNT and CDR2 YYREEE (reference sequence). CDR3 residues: CASSWGLAGVNEQFF. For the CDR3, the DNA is TGTGCCAGCAGCTGGGGACTAGCGGGAGTCAATGAGCAGTTCTTC.

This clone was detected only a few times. CDR3 DNA: TGCGCCAGCAGCCCACATCGGGACACCGGGGAGCTGTTTTTT. Its protein is CASSPHRDTGELFF. The chain recombines TRBV5-1 with TRBJ2-2; D not resolved. Trimming pared 4 bases from V and 3 bases from J, leaving 10 bases between. The CDR3 consists of 14 residues. Germline V gene data show CDR1 as SGHRS and CDR2 as YFSETQ.

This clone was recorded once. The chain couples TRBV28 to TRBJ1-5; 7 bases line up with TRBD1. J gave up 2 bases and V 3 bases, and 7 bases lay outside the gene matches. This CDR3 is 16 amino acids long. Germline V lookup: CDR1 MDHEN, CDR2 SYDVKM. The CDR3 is CASSFHTGAGNQPQHF. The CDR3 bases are TGTGCCAGCAGTTTTCACACAGGGGCTGGCAATCAGCCCCAGCATTTT.

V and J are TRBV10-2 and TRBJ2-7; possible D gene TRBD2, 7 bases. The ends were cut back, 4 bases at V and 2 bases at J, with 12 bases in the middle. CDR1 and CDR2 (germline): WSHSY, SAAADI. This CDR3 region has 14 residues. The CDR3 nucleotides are TGCGCCAGCAGTGTAGGGGGAGGGCCCTACGAGCAGTACTTC. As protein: CASSVGGGPYEQYF.

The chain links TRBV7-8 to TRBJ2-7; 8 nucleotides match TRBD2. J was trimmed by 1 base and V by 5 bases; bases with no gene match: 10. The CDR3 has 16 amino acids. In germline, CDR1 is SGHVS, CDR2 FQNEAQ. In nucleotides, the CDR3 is TGTGCCAGCAGCCTCCTTTCTAGCGGGTTGTCCTACGAGCAGTACTTC. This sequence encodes CASSLLSSGLSYEQYF.

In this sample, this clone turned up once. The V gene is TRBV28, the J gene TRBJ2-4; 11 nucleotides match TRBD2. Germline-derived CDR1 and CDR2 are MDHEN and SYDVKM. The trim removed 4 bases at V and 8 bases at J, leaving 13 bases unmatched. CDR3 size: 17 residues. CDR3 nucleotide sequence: TGTGCCAGCAGTTCCGGGACTAGCGGATATAAAAAGCACATTCAGTACTTC. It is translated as CASSSGTSGYKKHIQYF.

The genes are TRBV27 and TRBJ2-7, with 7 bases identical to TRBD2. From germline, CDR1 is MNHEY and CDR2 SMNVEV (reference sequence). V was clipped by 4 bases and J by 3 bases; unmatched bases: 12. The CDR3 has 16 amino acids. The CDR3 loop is CASSSPRGEALYEQYF. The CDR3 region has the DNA TGTGCCAGCAGTTCCCCTCGGGGGGAGGCACTCTACGAGCAGTACTTC.

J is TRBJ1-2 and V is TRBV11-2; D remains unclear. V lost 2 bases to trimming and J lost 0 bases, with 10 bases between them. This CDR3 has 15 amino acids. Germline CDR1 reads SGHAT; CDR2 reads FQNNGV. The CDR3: CASSLMIGANYGYTF. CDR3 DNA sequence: TGTGCCAGCAGCTTAATGATAGGAGCTAACTATGGCTACACCTTC.

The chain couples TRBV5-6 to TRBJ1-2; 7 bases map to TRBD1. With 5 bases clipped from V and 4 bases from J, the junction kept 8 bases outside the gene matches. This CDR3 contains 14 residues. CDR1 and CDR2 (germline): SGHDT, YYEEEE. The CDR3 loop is CASSTGVESYGYTF. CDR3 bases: TGTGCCAGCAGTACAGGGGTCGAGAGCTATGGCTACACCTTC.

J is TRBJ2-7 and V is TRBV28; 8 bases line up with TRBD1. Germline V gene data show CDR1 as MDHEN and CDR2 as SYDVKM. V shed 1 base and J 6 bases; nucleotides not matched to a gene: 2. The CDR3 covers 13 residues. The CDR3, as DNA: TGTGCCAGCAGTTTATCAGGGGGCGGCGAGCAGTACTTC. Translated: CASSLSGGGEQYF.

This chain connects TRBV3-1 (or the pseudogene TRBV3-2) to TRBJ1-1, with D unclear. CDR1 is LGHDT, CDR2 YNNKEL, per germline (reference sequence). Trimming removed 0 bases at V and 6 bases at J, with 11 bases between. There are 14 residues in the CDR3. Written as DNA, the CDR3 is TGTGCCAGCAGCCAAGATCGGTATGCCTCTGAAGCTTTCTTT. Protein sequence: CASSQDRYASEAFF.

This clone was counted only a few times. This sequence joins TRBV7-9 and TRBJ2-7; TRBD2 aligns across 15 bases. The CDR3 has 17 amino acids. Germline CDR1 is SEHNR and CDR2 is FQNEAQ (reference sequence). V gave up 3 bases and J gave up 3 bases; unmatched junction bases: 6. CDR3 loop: CASSFSGTSGRFYEQYF. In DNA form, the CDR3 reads TGTGCCAGCAGCTTCTCCGGGACTAGCGGGAGGTTCTACGAGCAGTACTTC. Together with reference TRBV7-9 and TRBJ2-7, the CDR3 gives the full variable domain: DTGVSQNPRHKITKRGQNVTFRCDPISEHNRLYWYRQTLGQGPEFLTYFQNEAQLEKSRLLSDRFSAERPKGSFSTLEIQRTEQGDSAMYLCASSFSGTSGRFYEQYFGPGTRLTVT.

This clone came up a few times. Written as DNA, the CDR3 is TGTGCCAGCAGCCTCTGGGACAGGGGACCAGATACGCAGTATTTT. Protein: CASSLWDRGPDTQYF. This chain connects TRBV3-1 (or the pseudogene TRBV3-2) to TRBJ2-3, with 10 bases fitting TRBD1. CDR1 and CDR2 from the germline V gene are LGHDT and YNNKEL (reference sequence). The CDR3 runs to 15 residues. The trim removed 4 bases at V and 4 bases at J, leaving 5 bases unmatched.

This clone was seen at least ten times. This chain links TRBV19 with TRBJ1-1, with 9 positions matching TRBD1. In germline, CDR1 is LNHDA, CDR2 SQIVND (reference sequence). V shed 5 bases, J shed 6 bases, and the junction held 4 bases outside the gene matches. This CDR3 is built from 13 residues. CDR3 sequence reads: CASSLQGAAEAFF. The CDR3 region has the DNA TGTGCCAGTAGTTTACAGGGGGCGGCTGAAGCTTTCTTT.

CDR3 DNA: TGTGCCAGCAGCCAGTTAGGGGAAGTTGGAGAGCAGTACTTC. Protein sequence: CASSQLGEVGEQYF. This sequence joins TRBV3-1 (or the pseudogene TRBV3-2) and TRBJ2-7; TRBD1 might be the D (5 bases). This CDR3 has 14 residues. Germline loops: CDR1 LGHDT, CDR2 YNNKEL (reference sequence). Trimming took off 3 bases at V and 7 bases at J, with 16 bases between the two ends.